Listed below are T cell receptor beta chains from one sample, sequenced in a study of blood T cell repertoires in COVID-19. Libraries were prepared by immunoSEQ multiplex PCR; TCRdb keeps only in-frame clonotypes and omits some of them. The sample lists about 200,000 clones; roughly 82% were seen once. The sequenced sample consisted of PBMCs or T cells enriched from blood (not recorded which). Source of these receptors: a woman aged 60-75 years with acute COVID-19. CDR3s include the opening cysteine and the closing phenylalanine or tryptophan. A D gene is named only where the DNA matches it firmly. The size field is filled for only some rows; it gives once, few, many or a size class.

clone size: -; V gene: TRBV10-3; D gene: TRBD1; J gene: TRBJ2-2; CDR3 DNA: TGTGCCATCAGTGCAGGACAGGGCGATGGCACCGGGGAGCTGTTTTTT; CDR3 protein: CAISAGQGDGTGELFF
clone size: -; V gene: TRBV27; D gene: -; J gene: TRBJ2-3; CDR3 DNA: TGTGCCACCGCCCCGGACACCCAACCAGATACGCAGTATTTT; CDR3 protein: CATAPDTQPDTQYF
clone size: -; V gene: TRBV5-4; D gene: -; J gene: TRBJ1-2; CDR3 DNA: TGTGCCAGCAGCGGCGGACAACCCGGGAGCTATGGCTACACCTTC; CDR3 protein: CASSGGQPGSYGYTF
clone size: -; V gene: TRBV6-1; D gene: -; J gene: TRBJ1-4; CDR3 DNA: TGTGCCAGCAGTGAATTGCAGGGAAGTGAAAAACTGTTTTTT; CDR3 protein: CASSELQGSEKLFF
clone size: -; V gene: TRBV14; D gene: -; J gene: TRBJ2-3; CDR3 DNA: TGTGCCAGCAGCCAAGTAAGGACTAGCACAGATACGCAGTATTTT; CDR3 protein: CASSQVRTSTDTQYF
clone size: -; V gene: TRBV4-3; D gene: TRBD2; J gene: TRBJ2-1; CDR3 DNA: TGCGCCAGCAGCCAAGCTTTCCGACTAGCGGGGGGCGGTGAGCAGTTCTTC; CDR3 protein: CASSQAFRLAGGGEQFF
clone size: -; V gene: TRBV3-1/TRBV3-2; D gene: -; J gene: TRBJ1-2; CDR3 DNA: TGTGCCAGCAGCCAGGCTGGGGTCCAGGGGAACTATGGCTACACCTTC; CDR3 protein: CASSQAGVQGNYGYTF
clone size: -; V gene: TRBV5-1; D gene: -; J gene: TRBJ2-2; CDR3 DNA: TGCGCCAGCAGCTTGGAAGGGGGTAAGAACACCGGGGAGCTGTTTTTT; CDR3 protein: CASSLEGGKNTGELFF
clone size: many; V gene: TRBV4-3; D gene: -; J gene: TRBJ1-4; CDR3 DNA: TGCGCCAGCAGCCAAGATGCGTCGTCGATGCGGGAAAAACTGTTTTTT; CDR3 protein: CASSQDASSMREKLFF
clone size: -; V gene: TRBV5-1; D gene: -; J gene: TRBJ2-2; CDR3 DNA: TGCGCCAGCAGCTTGAGAGCGAACACCGGGGAGCTGTTTTTT; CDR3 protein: CASSLRANTGELFF
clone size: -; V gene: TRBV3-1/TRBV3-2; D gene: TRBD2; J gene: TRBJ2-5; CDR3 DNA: TGTGCCAGCCAGCGGGGGGGCACGGATGAGACCCAGTACTTC; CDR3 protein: CASQRGGTDETQYF
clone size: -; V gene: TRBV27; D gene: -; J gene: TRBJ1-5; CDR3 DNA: TGTGCCAGCAGTTTATTTCCGAATCAGCCCCAGCATTTT; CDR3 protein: CASSLFPNQPQHF
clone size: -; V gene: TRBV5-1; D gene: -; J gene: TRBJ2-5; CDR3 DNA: TGCGCCAGCAGCTGGGCTTACAGGGAGACCCAGTACTTC; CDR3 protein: CASSWAYRETQYF
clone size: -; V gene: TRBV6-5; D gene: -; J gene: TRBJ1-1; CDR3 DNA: TGTGCCAGCAGCACCGGACAGCAAATGGAAGCTTTCTTT; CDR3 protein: CASSTGQQMEAFF
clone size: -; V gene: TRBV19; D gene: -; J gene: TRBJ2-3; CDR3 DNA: TGTGCCAGTCACCGCGGAATTCCAGATACGCAGTATTTT; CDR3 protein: CASHRGIPDTQYF
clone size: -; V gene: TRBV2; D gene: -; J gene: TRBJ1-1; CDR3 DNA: TGTGCCAGCAGCGTAGCTAACCTTGAAGCTTTCTTT; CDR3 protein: CASSVANLEAFF
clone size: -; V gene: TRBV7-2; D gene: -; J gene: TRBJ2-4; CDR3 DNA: TGTGCCAGCAGCTTAGTGGCAGGGCGGGCCAAAAACATTCAGTACTTC; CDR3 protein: CASSLVAGRAKNIQYF
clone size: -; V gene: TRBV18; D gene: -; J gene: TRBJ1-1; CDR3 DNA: TGTGCCAGCTCACCACCGGGGGGTCGTGGTAGAGCTTTCTTT; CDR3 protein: CASSPPGGRGRAFF
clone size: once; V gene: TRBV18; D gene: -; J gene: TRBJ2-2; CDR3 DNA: TGTGCCAGCTCACCACCGTCACAGCAGGCCACCGGGGAGCTGTTTTTT; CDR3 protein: CASSPPSQQATGELFF
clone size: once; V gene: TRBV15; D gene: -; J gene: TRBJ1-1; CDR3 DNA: TGTGCCACCACTCAGGGGCCCAACACTGAAGCTTTCTTT; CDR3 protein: CATTQGPNTEAFF
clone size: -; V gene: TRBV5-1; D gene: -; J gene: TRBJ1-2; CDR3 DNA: TGCGCCAGCAGCTTGTTCTTGGTAGCCGCCGCGGGGCCCGGCTATGGCTACACCTTC; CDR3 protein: CASSLFLVAAAGPGYGYTF
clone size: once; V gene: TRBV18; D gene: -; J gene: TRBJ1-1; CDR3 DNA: TGTGCCAGCTCACCAGAACTGTACACTGAAGCTTTCTTT; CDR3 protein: CASSPELYTEAFF
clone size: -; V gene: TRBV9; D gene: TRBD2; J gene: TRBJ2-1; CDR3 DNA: TGTGCCAGCAGCGTAGAGGGACTAGCGGGGGAATCCTACAATGAGCAGTTCTTC; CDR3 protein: CASSVEGLAGESYNEQFF
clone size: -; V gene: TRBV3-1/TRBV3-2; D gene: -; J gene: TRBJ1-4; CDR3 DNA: TGTGCCAGCAGCCATGTGGTCGGGGAAAAACTGTTTTTT; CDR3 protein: CASSHVVGEKLFF
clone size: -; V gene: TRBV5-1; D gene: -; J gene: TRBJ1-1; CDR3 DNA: TGCGCCAGCAACATCCAGGGGATTAGCACTGAAGCTTTCTTT; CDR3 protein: CASNIQGISTEAFF
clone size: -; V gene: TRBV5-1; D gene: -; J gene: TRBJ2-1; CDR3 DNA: TGCGCCAGCGGTACGGGCTCCTACAATGAGCAGTTCTTC; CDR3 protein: CASGTGSYNEQFF
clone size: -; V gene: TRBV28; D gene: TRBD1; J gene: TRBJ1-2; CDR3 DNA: TGTGCCAGCAGGTCAGGGGGCTATGGCTACACCTTC; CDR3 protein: CASRSGGYGYTF
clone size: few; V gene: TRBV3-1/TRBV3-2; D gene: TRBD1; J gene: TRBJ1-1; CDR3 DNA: TGTGCCAGCAGCCAAGCGGGACAGAATTTAGCTTTCTTT; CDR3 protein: CASSQAGQNLAFF
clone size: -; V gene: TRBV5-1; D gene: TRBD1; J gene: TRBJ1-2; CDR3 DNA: TGCGCCAGCAGCTTGGGGACAGGGTTCTATGGCTACACCTTC; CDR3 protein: CASSLGTGFYGYTF
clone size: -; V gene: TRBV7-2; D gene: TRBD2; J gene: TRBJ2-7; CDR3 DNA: TGTGCCAGCAGATGGACTAGCGGGGACTCCTACGAGCAGTACTTC; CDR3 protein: CASRWTSGDSYEQYF
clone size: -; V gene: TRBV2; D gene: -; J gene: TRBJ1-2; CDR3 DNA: TGTGCCAGCAGCGAAACAGGGTTCGGTGGCTACACCTTC; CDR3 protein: CASSETGFGGYTF
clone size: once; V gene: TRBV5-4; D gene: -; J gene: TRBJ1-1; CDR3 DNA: TGTGCCAGCAGCTTGGAGGGGCGTCCGGGCACTGAAGCTTTCTTT; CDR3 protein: CASSLEGRPGTEAFF
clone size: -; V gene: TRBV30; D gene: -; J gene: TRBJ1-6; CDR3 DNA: TGTGCCTGGTCGGGACAAATTAATTCACCCCTCCACTTT; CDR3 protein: CAWSGQINSPLHF
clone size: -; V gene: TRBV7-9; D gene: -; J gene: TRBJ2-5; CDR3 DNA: TGTGCCAGCAGCTTAGGGTGGGGGCGAGAGACCCAGTACTTC; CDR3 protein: CASSLGWGRETQYF
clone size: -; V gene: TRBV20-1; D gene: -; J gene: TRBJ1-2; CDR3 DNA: TGCAGTGCTATCTCCGATGGCTACACCTTC; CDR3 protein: CSAISDGYTF
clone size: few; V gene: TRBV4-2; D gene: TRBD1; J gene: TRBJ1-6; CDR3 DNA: TGTGCCAGCAGCCACCTGACAGGGGATTCACCCCTCCACTTT; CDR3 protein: CASSHLTGDSPLHF
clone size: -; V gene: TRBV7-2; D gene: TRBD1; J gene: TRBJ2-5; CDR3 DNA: TGTGCCAGCAGCGTAAGGGGGCGGGAGACCCAGTACTTC; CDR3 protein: CASSVRGRETQYF
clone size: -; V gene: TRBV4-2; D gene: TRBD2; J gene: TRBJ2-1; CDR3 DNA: TGTGCCAGCAGCCAACCGTTTAGCGGGACACACATAAATGAGCAGTTCTTC; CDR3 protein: CASSQPFSGTHINEQFF
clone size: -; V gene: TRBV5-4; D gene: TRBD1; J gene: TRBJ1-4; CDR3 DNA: TGTGCCAGCAGCTTGAAACAGGGGGACAATGAAAAACTGTTTTTT; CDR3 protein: CASSLKQGDNEKLFF
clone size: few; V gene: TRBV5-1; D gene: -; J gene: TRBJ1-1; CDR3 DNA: TGCGCCAGCGGACATCGCGGCACACTCATGAACACTGAAGCTTTCTTT; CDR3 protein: CASGHRGTLMNTEAFF
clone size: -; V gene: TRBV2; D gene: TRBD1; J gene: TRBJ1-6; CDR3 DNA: TGTGCCAGCAGCCGGGACAGGGGGACTAATTCACCCCTCCACTTT; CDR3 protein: CASSRDRGTNSPLHF
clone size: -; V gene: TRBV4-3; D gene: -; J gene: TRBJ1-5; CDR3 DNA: TGCGCCAGCAGCCAAGATCCGGGGAACAATCAGCCCCAGCATTTT; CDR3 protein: CASSQDPGNNQPQHF
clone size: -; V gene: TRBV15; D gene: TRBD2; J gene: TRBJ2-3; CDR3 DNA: TGTGCCACCAGCAGACGCCTATCCACTAGCGGATCAAGCACAGATACGCAGTATTTT; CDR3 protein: CATSRRLSTSGSSTDTQYF
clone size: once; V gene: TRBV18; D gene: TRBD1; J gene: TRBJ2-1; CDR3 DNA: TGTGCCAGCTCACCACCCGGGACAGGGGGTTGGGGTGAGCAGTTCTTC; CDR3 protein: CASSPPGTGGWGEQFF